The 3 T cell receptor beta chains given below trace back to one sample, sequenced in a study of PD-1 blockade in mismatch repair-deficient tumors. Repertoires were generated with immunoSEQ multiplex PCR, while TCRdb's copy carries only in-frame clones and drops some. The top ten clones hold about 1.5% of a sample with 17,000 or so clones, over 75% of them seen once. The input for sequencing was PBMCs, taken less than 25 weeks after starting pembrolizumab. The receptors shown here come from an adult with mismatch repair-deficient cancer.

This sequence joins TRBV7-3 and TRBJ2-3; D perhaps matches TRBD1 (7 bases). Trimming removed 0 bases at V and 8 bases at J, with 12 bases between. Germline loops: CDR1 SGHTA, CDR2 FQGTGA. The CDR3 runs to 14 residues. The CDR3 coding sequence is TGTGCCAGCAGCTTAACCAGACAGGGAGGTACGCAGTATTTT. As protein: CASSLTRQGGTQYF.

This sequence joins TRBV19 and TRBJ1-4; 7 nucleotides agree with TRBD1. Germline CDR1 is LNHDA and CDR2 is SQIVND (reference sequence). V lost 7 bases to trimming and J lost 8 bases; unmatched junction nucleotides: 4. The CDR3 length is 12 residues. In nucleotides, the CDR3 is TGTGCCAGTAACCGACAGGGCGAAAAACTGTTTTTT. This translates into CASNRQGEKLFF.

The J gene is TRBJ1-1, the V gene TRBV5-4, with 9 positions matching TRBD1. The V and J ends lost 2 bases and 4 bases, in that order; junction bases with no gene match: 6. The CDR3 sequence is 15 residues long. Germline CDR1 SGHNT, CDR2 YYREEE (reference sequence). The CDR3 sequence: CASSLNRGLGTEAFF. The CDR3 region has the DNA TGTGCCAGCAGCTTAAACAGGGGGCTCGGCACTGAAGCTTTCTTT.